These 22 T cell receptor beta chains were all obtained from the same sample, sequenced in a study of shared clonotypes between healthy human individuals. Measured with immunoSEQ multiplex PCR; TCRdb has only the in-frame clones, and not every one. The table lists hundreds of thousands of clones, almost 97% of them singletons. The sequencing input was naive CD4+ T cells sorted from blood. Indicated subset: CD45RA+ positively selected. The origin of the receptors is a woman aged 25 to 39 in good health.

This clone was counted a few times. The chain carries TRBV29-1 and TRBJ2-3; 9 nucleotides agree with TRBD2. There are 13 residues in the CDR3. Germline V gene sequence: CDR1 SQVTM, CDR2 ANQGSEA. With 4 bases clipped from V and 2 bases from J, the junction kept 1 base outside the gene matches. The CDR3 is CSVGGLATDTQYF. CDR3 nucleotides: TGCAGCGTTGGGGGACTAGCCACAGATACGCAGTATTTT.

This sequence joins TRBV15 and TRBJ1-3; TRBD1 matches at 10 bases. Trimming took 1 base from V and 3 from J; bases not matched to a gene: 6. The CDR3 loop spans 17 amino acids. CDR1 and CDR2 (germline): LNHNV, YYDKDF (reference sequence). The CDR3, as DNA: TGTGCCACCAGCAGAGGCAAATGGACAGGGGGTGGAAACACCATATATTTT. It yields the protein CATSRGKWTGGGNTIYF. The entire variable domain, with the rest obtained from reference TRBV15 and TRBJ1-3, is as follows: DAMVIQNPRYQVTQFGKPVTLSCSQTLNHNVMYWYQQKSSQAPKLLFHYYDKDFNNEADTPDNFQSRRPNTSFCFLDIRSPGLGDTAMYLCATSRGKWTGGGNTIYFGEGSWLTVV.

The chain employs TRBV30 and TRBJ2-7; the D is unclear. V was clipped by 5 bases and J by 0 bases, with 8 bases between them. The CDR3 spans 12 residues. Germline values: CDR1 GTSNPN, CDR2 SVGIG (reference sequence). The CDR3 here is CAWVKSSYEQYF. Written as DNA, the CDR3 is TGTGCCTGGGTCAAAAGCTCCTACGAGCAGTACTTC.

This clone appeared once. The chain links TRBV30 to TRBJ1-1, with D perhaps matching TRBD1 (5 bases). The length of the CDR3 is 16 residues. The ends were cut back, 0 bases at V and 1 base at J, with 15 bases in the middle. Germline loops: CDR1 GTSNPN, CDR2 SVGIG (reference sequence). This CDR3 reads CAWSVGSGAGNTEAFF. For the CDR3, the DNA is TGTGCCTGGAGTGTAGGGTCCGGGGCAGGGAACACTGAAGCTTTCTTT.

The V gene is TRBV19, the J gene TRBJ1-4, with 8 positions matching TRBD1. Per the germline V gene, CDR1 is LNHDA and CDR2 is SQIVND (reference sequence). This CDR3 is 15 amino acids long. V dropped 6 bases and J dropped 3; count of bases not matched to a gene: 6. The CDR3 DNA reads as TGTGCCAGTAGAAGGACAGGGACGCCTAATGAAAAACTGTTTTTT. The encoded protein is CASRRTGTPNEKLFF.

The chain couples TRBV2 to TRBJ2-5; unclear D gene. Germline CDR1 SNHLY, CDR2 FYNNEI. The CDR3 is 13 residues long. V was cut by 4 bases and J by 1 base, with 7 bases left in between. CDR3 coding DNA: TGTGCCAGCAGTGGTTCTCTCCAAGAGACCCAGTACTTC. It yields the protein CASSGSLQETQYF.

The chain uses TRBV5-6 and TRBJ2-1; 12 bases line up with TRBD2. The CDR3 spans 16 residues. Germline-derived CDR1 and CDR2 are SGHDT and YYEEEE. J lost 6 bases, V lost 4 bases, and 8 bases had no gene match. The CDR3 region has the DNA TGTGCCAGCAGCGAATCTAGCGGGAGGGACGCCAATGAGCAGTTCTTC. As protein: CASSESSGRDANEQFF. Full variable domain (rest looked up from reference TRBV5-6 and TRBJ2-1): DAGVTQSPTHLIKTRGQQVTLRCSPKSGHDTVSWYQQALGQGPQFIFQYYEEEERQRGNFPDRFSGHQFPNYSSELNVNALLLGDSALYLCASSESSGRDANEQFFGPGTRLTVL.

The genes are TRBV5-1 and TRBJ1-1, with D unresolved. Trimming removed 6 bases at V and 3 bases at J, with 18 bases between. Per germline, CDR1 SGHRS and CDR2 YFSETQ. There are 15 residues in the CDR3. The CDR3 sequence: CASNRLGVLDTEAFF. CDR3 coding DNA: TGCGCCAGCAATCGACTCGGGGTCTTGGACACTGAAGCTTTCTTT.

The chain employs TRBV9 and TRBJ2-5; 12 nucleotides line up with TRBD2. Matching the DNA end better, TRBJ2-7 makes the J call doubtful. The CDR3 consists of 16 residues. The germline V gene has CDR1 SGDLS and CDR2 YYNGEE. The CDR3 loop reads CASSVGLAGEGHEQYF. CDR3 bases: TGTGCCAGCAGCGTAGGACTAGCGGGAGAGGGGCACGAGCAGTACTTC.

In this sample, this clone turned up a few times. The chain recombines TRBV7-3 with TRBJ1-1, with D perhaps matching TRBD1 (6 bases). Germline-derived CDR1 and CDR2 are SGHTA and FQGTGA. The germline V and J ends were trimmed by 5 bases and 2 bases, with 9 bases remaining between them. The CDR3 has 13 residues. The CDR3 sequence is CASSKTGNTEAFF. In DNA, the CDR3 is TGTGCCAGCAGCAAGACAGGCAACACTGAAGCTTTCTTT.

This chain links TRBV7-2 with TRBJ2-7, with 8 bases identical to TRBD1. This CDR3 contains 17 residues. Trimming cost V 5 bases and J 2 bases; bases outside gene matches: 14. Germline CDR1 is SGHTA and CDR2 is FQGNSA. CDR3 bases: TGTGCCAGCAGCACACGCCCCGGGGGACAGGTTCCCTACGAGCAGTACTTC. Amino acids: CASSTRPGGQVPYEQYF.

This chain joins TRBV4-1 and TRBJ1-3; D is uncertain. Germline CDR1 is MGHRA and CDR2 is YSYEKL. The CDR3 loop spans 17 amino acids. Trimming took off 0 bases at V and 0 bases at J, with 12 bases between the two ends. The CDR3 bases are TGCGCCAGCAGCCAAGATTTTGGCACGTACTCTGGAAACACCATATATTTT. Encoded protein: CASSQDFGTYSGNTIYF.

The chain is built from TRBV28 and TRBJ2-7, with no clear D. CDR1 MDHEN and CDR2 SYDVKM come from the germline V gene. This CDR3 has 11 residues. V lost 6 bases to trimming and J lost 6 bases, with 9 bases between them. The CDR3 sequence is CASRRLSEQYF. CDR3 nucleotides: TGTGCCAGCAGGCGCTTGAGCGAGCAGTACTTC.

J is TRBJ1-3 and V is TRBV10-1; D gene ambiguous. CDR3 length equals 15 residues. Germline V gene lookup returns CDR1 WNHNN and CDR2 SYGVQD (reference sequence). The V end was cut by 2 bases, the J end by 0 bases, with 8 bases between. As DNA, the CDR3 is TGCGCCAGCAGTGAGACTCGGAGCTCTGGAAACACCATATATTTT. This translates into CASSETRSSGNTIYF.

This chain connects TRBV5-4 to TRBJ2-7; 7 bases are shared with TRBD1. The germline V gene has CDR1 SGHNT and CDR2 YYREEE (reference sequence). V lost 4 bases to trimming and J lost 1 base; unmatched junction nucleotides: 8. The CDR3 spans 15 residues. Written as DNA, the CDR3 is TGTGCCAGCAGCGGGTCGCAGGACAGGTCCTACGAGCAGTACTTC. Translation: CASSGSQDRSYEQYF.

CDR3 amino acids: CASSLVSAGTSYGYTF. The CDR3 DNA is TGTGCCAGCAGCTTAGTTTCTGCAGGGACCTCCTATGGCTACACCTTC. The rearrangement links TRBV7-9 to TRBJ1-2, with D possibly being TRBD1 (5 bases). The CDR3 sequence is 16 residues long. The germline V gene encodes CDR1 SEHNR and CDR2 FQNEAQ (reference sequence). V gave up 1 base and J gave up 4 bases, with 16 bases separating them.

The rearrangement joins TRBV7-9 to TRBJ1-3; maybe TRBD1 (6 bases). This CDR3 contains 16 residues. Per germline, CDR1 SEHNR and CDR2 FQNEAQ (reference sequence). With 0 bases removed from V and 0 bases from J, the gap between germline ends came to 9 bases. The chain's CDR3 is CASSLATGFSGNTIYF. In nucleotides, the CDR3 is TGTGCCAGCAGCTTAGCCACAGGGTTCTCTGGAAACACCATATATTTT.

This chain connects TRBV27 to TRBJ2-7; 7 nucleotides line up with TRBD1. The CDR3 length is 16 residues. The J segment lost 2 bases and the V segment lost 0 bases, leaving 7 bases of the junction unmatched. Germline V lookup: CDR1 MNHEY, CDR2 SMNVEV (reference sequence). The CDR3: CASSLSPTGTTYEQYF. CDR3 coding DNA: TGTGCCAGCAGTTTATCCCCGACAGGGACGACCTACGAGCAGTACTTC.

The chain is built from TRBV6-5 and TRBJ2-2; TRBD1 is a possible D gene (6 bases). The CDR3 runs to 16 residues. V dropped 2 bases and J dropped 4 bases, with 14 bases sitting between them. Germline CDR1 MNHEY, CDR2 SVGAGI. The CDR3 DNA reads TGTGCCAGCAGTTACCCGCTACAGGGTGGCACCGGGGAGCTGTTTTTT. Encoded protein: CASSYPLQGGTGELFF.

The chain carries TRBV28 and TRBJ2-5, with D possibly matching TRBD2 (6 bases). The J call is uncertain, as TRBJ2-7 better fits the DNA end. The V gene's germline CDR1 is MDHEN and CDR2 SYDVKM. The CDR3 spans 15 residues. The CDR3 DNA reads TGTGCCAGCAGTGACTCGACTAGACGATCCTACGAGCAGTACTTC. Translation gives CASSDSTRRSYEQYF.

V and J are TRBV27 and TRBJ2-6; D call uncertain. V was pared by 1 base and J by 1 base, with 14 bases between. The V gene's germline CDR1 is MNHEY and CDR2 SMNVEV (reference sequence). The CDR3 runs 18 residues. The CDR3 loop reads CASSLLGERGSGANVLTF. CDR3 nucleotide sequence: TGTGCCAGCAGTTTATTAGGTGAACGCGGATCTGGGGCCAACGTCCTGACTTTC.

The chain recombines TRBV11-1 with TRBJ2-1; possible D gene TRBD2, 5 bases. Germline V gene sequence: CDR1 SGHAT, CDR2 FQDESV (reference sequence). V dropped 4 bases and J dropped 8 bases, with 15 bases sitting between them. The CDR3 has 14 amino acids. The CDR3 DNA follows: TGTGCCAGCAGCTCCCTTAGGGAGATCGATGAGCAGTTCTTC. Amino acid sequence: CASSSLREIDEQFF.